A single sample gave rise to the 9 T cell receptor beta chains below, sequenced in a study of control samples from healthy donors and cancer patients. Repertoires were generated with immunoSEQ multiplex PCR, while TCRdb's copy carries only in-frame clones and drops some. The data contain some 120,000 clones, 93% of them seen just once; the ten biggest clones take up about 2.8%. The specimen was blood. The receptors were sampled from a man younger than 40 in good health.

V and J are TRBV2 and TRBJ1-1; D perhaps matches TRBD1 (6 bases). V was clipped by 5 bases and J by 6 bases, with 19 bases between them. CDR1 is SNHLY and CDR2 is FYNNEI in the germline V gene. The CDR3 runs 15 residues. The CDR3 sequence is CASSMGTGGRSEAFF. CDR3 nucleotides: TGTGCCAGCAGTATGGGGACGGGGGGCCGGTCTGAAGCTTTCTTT.

The chain combines TRBV27 with TRBJ2-5; no definite D call. Looked up from germline, CDR1 is MNHEY and CDR2 is SMNVEV (reference sequence). V was shortened by 6 bases and J by 5 bases, with 13 bases between the two germline ends. CDR3 size: 13 residues. CDR3: CASSTSAWETQYF. The DNA for the CDR3 is TGTGCCAGCAGCACGAGCGCTTGGGAGACCCAGTACTTC.

This chain joins TRBV11-2 and TRBJ2-7; TRBD1 matches at 10 bases. Trimming at V came to 5 bases and at J to 5 bases, leaving 9 bases not matched to a gene. This CDR3 region has 15 residues. Per the germline V gene, CDR1 is SGHAT and CDR2 is FQNNGV. The CDR3 loop is CASSPRGTGVDEQYV. DNA for the CDR3: TGTGCCAGCAGCCCACGAGGGACAGGGGTCGACGAGCAGTACGTC.

The CDR3 DNA is TGTGCCAGCAGCGGGGACGAGTTCACAGATACGCAGTATTTT. It translates to CASSGDEFTDTQYF. This chain links TRBV9 with TRBJ2-3, with D tentatively TRBD1 or TRBD2 (5 bases each). Germline CDR1 reads SGDLS; CDR2 reads YYNGEE. The CDR3 covers 14 residues. The V and J ends lost 3 bases and 2 bases respectively, with 10 bases between them.

V usage is TRBV3-1 (or the pseudogene TRBV3-2) and J usage is TRBJ2-2; no firm D call. From germline, CDR1 is LGHDT and CDR2 YNNKEL (reference sequence). CDR3 length equals 12 residues. Trimming took off 4 bases at V and 8 bases at J, with 8 bases between the two ends. The CDR3: CASSLINGELFF. Here the CDR3 DNA reads TGTGCCAGCAGCCTAATAAATGGGGAGCTGTTTTTT.

The chain combines TRBV28 with TRBJ1-1, with unresolved D. Between the trimmed V and J ends, which lost 6 bases and 5 bases, there was a span of 10 bases. CDR3 length: 12 amino acids. CDR1 is MDHEN, CDR2 SYDVKM, per germline. CDR3 protein: CASSLERTEAFF. For the CDR3, the DNA is TGTGCCAGCAGCCTAGAACGTACTGAAGCTTTCTTT.

This chain connects TRBV29-1 to TRBJ2-6, with no clear D. The germline V and J ends were trimmed by 7 bases and 0 bases, with 10 bases remaining between them. This CDR3 spans 14 amino acids. From germline, CDR1 is SQVTM and CDR2 ANQGSEA. CDR3 sequence: CSAVRISGANVLTF. The CDR3 coding sequence is TGCAGCGCGGTCCGGATCTCTGGGGCCAACGTCCTGACTTTC.

The chain is built from TRBV7-9 and TRBJ2-7, with a tentative D call TRBD1 (6 bases). CDR1 SEHNR and CDR2 FQNEAQ come from the germline V gene (reference sequence). V was shortened by 5 bases and J by 6 bases, with 20 bases between the two germline ends. The CDR3 has 15 residues. CDR3 nucleotides: TGTGCCAGCAGCCCCCGGACAGAGGGCCTGGGCGAGCAGTACTTC. Translated, it gives CASSPRTEGLGEQYF.

V usage is TRBV23-1 and J usage is TRBJ1-5, with a weak D call TRBD1 (5 bases). TRBV23-1 is placed among ORFs of uncertain function. CDR3 size: 12 residues. The V end was cut by 4 bases, the J end by 5 bases, with 6 bases between. DNA of the CDR3: TGCGCCAGCAGTCTGGGGGATCAGCCCCAGCATTTT. Protein: CASSLGDQPQHF.